The present TCR beta chain was sequenced within a study of T-cell reconstitution after alpha-beta-depleted transplantation in children. This clonotype was recorded a few times. The CDR3 totals 21 residues. CDR1 SGHRS and CDR2 YFSETQ come from the germline V gene. With 0 bases clipped from V and 1 base from J, the junction kept 18 bases outside the gene matches. Researchers prepared the TCRbeta library using unique molecular identifiers, the study reports. TCRdb re-called the PCR reads with MiXCR, one entry per CDR3 protein. The sample lists around 130,000 distinct CDR3 sequences; roughly 10% were seen once.

The source material was PBMCs, mostly from graft donor cells, sampled 180 days after TCRalphabeta/CD19-depleted stem cell transplant. This TCR was recovered from a girl under two years old who had a stem cell transplant for combined immunodeficiency, so the T cells may come from the graft donor. V and J are TRBV5-1 and TRBJ2-2, with 7 bases aligning to TRBD1. DNA for the CDR3: TGCGCCAGCAGCTTGGCTGGAAAGTTACAGGGGAGAGGCCTGAACACCGGGGAGCTGTTTTTT. The encoded protein is CASSLAGKLQGRGLNTGELFF.